Below, 5 T cell receptor beta chains from the same sample are listed, as sequenced in a study of spatial heterogeneity in lung cancer. Time point here: sample taken at primary tumor resection. TCRdb fed the 5' RACE reads into MiXCR, producing one record per CDR3 protein. The sample consists of 30,000 to 45,000 distinct CDR3 sequences, less than 9.5% of them appearing once. The source was PBMCs, collected at surgery. Source of these receptors: a female donor with early-stage non-small cell lung cancer.

This rearrangement joins TRBV7-2 to TRBJ1-5; D gene unclear. Looked up from germline, CDR1 is SGHTA and CDR2 is FQGNSA. The CDR3 has 17 residues. Trimming stripped 0 bases from V and 3 bases from J, with 15 bases between. CDR3 bases: TGTGCCAGCAGCTTAGCGCAAAGGGCTAGGGCCAATCAGCCCCAGCATTTT. Its translation is CASSLAQRARANQPQHF.

This clonotype was counted ten times or more. The chain combines TRBV10-3 with TRBJ2-7, with 7 bases aligning to TRBD2. Per germline, CDR1 ENHRY and CDR2 SYGVKD. The CDR3 loop spans 14 amino acids. Losses at the gene ends were 7 bases for V and 0 bases for J; bases not matched to a gene: 6. As DNA, the CDR3 is TGTGCCATCAACGGACTAGGAATCTCCTACGAGCAGTACTTC. It specifies CAINGLGISYEQYF.

This clonotype was observed at least ten times. This sequence joins TRBV5-1 and TRBJ2-2, with D possibly matching TRBD2 (5 bases). Germline loops: CDR1 SGHRS, CDR2 YFSETQ. V was cut by 5 bases and J by 7 bases, with 15 bases left in between. The CDR3 loop spans 14 amino acids. The CDR3 nucleotides read TGCGCCAGCAGAAGGTCTGGGGAGAGCGGGGAGCTGTTTTTT. Its translation: CASRRSGESGELFF.

This clonotype appeared many times. The J gene is TRBJ2-2, the V gene TRBV6-5; D gene ambiguous. This CDR3 is 17 amino acids long. Per germline, CDR1 MNHEY and CDR2 SVGAGI. The V and J ends lost 6 bases and 4 bases respectively, with 21 bases between them. The CDR3 nucleotides are TGTGCCAGCAGGTCAACCCGACGGCGGCCCGGCACCGGGGAGCTGTTTTTT. Encoded protein: CASRSTRRRPGTGELFF.

This clonotype was counted ten times or more. The rearrangement joins TRBV28 to TRBJ2-7; D is possibly TRBD2 (5 bases). V lost 2 bases to trimming and J lost 7 bases, with 12 bases between them. The length of the CDR3 is 13 residues. Germline assignment: CDR1 MDHEN and CDR2 SYDVKM. CDR3 nucleotides: TGTGCCAGCAGTTTAACGATGGGAGTTGAGCAGTACTTC. It translates to CASSLTMGVEQYF.